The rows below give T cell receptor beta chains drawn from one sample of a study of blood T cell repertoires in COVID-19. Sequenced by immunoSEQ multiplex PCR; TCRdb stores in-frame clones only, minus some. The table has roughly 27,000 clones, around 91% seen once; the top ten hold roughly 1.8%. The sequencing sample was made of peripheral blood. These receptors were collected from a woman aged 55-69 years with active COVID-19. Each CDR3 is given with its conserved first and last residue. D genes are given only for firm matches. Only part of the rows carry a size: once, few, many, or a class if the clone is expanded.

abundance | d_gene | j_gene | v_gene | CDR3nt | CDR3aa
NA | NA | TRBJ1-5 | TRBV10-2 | TGCGCCAGCAGTGCCGCGGGGAATCTCTCGCCCCAGCATTTT | CASSAAGNLSPQHF
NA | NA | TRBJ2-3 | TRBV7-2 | TGTGCCAGCAGCCCGAGCGGAACCCGCACAGATACGCAGTATTTT | CASSPSGTRTDTQYF
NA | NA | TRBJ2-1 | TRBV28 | TGTGCCAGCAGTAGTAGCGGAAAAGGAGGTTCTGAGCAGTTCTTC | CASSSSGKGGSEQFF
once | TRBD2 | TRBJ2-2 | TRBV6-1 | TGTGCCAGCAGTGATGCGCGGGAGTGGGCCGGGGAGCTGTTTTTT | CASSDAREWAGELFF
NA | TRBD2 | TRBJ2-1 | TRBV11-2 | TGTGCCAGCAGCTTAGTCCCGTGGGTAGCGGGAGGGGATGAGCAGTTCTTC | CASSLVPWVAGGDEQFF
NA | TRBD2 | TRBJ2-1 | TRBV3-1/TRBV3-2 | TGTGCCAGCAGACATACTGGACTAGCGGGTAACAATGAGCAGTTCTTC | CASRHTGLAGNNEQFF
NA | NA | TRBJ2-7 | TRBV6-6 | TGTGCCAGCAGTTACGCGGACAGCCACGAGCAGTACTTC | CASSYADSHEQYF
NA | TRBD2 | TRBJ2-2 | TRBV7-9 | TGTGCCAGCAGCTTCTACGGAGCGGGAGGGCCCGGGGAGCTGTTTTTT | CASSFYGAGGPGELFF
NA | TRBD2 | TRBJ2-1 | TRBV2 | TGTGCCAGCATGAAGCTAGCGGGAGGTATCAATGAGCAGTTCTTC | CASMKLAGGINEQFF
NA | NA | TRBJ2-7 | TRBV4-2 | TGTGCCAGCAGCCCCCGACTCCCGTTAACGAGCGATGCCTACGAGCAGTACTTC | CASSPRLPLTSDAYEQYF
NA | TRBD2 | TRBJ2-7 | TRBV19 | TGTGCCAGTAGTATAGGTGGGACTAGTGTTTACGAGCAGTACTTC | CASSIGGTSVYEQYF
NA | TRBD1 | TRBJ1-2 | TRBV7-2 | TGTGCCAGCAGCTTAGCCACAGGGGTTCAACATGGCTACACCTTC | CASSLATGVQHGYTF
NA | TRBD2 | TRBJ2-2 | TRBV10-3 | TGTGCCATCAGTGTCCTAGCGGGAGTCGGGACCGGGGAGCTGTTTTTT | CAISVLAGVGTGELFF
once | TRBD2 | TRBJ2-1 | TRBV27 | TGTGCCAGCAGTTTAAGGGGGACTAGCGGGAGTCCCCACAATGAGCAGTTCTTC | CASSLRGTSGSPHNEQFF
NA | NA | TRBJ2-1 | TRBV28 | TGTGCCAGCGGGGCGCGGAGCGTACCCCACAATGAGCAGTTCTTC | CASGARSVPHNEQFF
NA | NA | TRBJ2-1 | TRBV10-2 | TGCGCCAGCAGTGACCTTAATGGCGGGATTGAGCAGTTCTTC | CASSDLNGGIEQFF
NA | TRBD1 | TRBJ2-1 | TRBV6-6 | TGTGCCAGCAGTTATCGACAGGGAAGTGTAGTGCAGTTCTTC | CASSYRQGSVVQFF
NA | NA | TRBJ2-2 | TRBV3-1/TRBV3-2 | TGTGCCAGCAGCCAGCCAGCCTTAGCGGACGGCACCGGGGAGCTGTTTTTT | CASSQPALADGTGELFF
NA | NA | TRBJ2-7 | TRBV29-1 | TGCAGCGTTTTAATGCGAGACTCTAGTTACGAGCAGTACTTC | CSVLMRDSSYEQYF
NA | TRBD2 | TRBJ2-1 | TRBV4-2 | TGTGCCAGCAGCCAAAGACTAGCGGGAGGGGGTAATGAGCAGTTCTTC | CASSQRLAGGGNEQFF
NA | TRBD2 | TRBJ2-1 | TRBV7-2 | TGTGCCAGCAGCCGGGGGGGAGGCGATTACAATGAGCAGTTCTTC | CASSRGGGDYNEQFF
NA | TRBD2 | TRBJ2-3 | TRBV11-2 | TGTGCCAGCAGCCCGAGAGCGGGAGGGTTCACAGATACGCAGTATTTT | CASSPRAGGFTDTQYF
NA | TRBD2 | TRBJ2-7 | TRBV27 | TGTGCCAGCAGTTTAGGTAGCGGGAGTTACGAGCAGTACTTC | CASSLGSGSYEQYF
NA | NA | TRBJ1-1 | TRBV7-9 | TGTGCCAGCAGCTTATATCCGAACACTGAAGCTTTCTTT | CASSLYPNTEAFF
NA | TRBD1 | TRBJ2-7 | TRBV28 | TGTGCCAGCAGCCCGAGGACAGGGGGCTCCTCTCCTTTCGGTGAGCAGTACTTC | CASSPRTGGSSPFGEQYF
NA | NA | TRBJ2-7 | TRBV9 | TGTGCCAGCAGCCTCTGGGGAGACTCCTACGAGCAGTACTTC | CASSLWGDSYEQYF
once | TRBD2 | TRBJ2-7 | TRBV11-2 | TGTGCCAGCAGCTTAGTGGGGACTAGCGGGTCCTACGAGCAGTACTTC | CASSLVGTSGSYEQYF
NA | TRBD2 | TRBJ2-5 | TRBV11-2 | TGTGCCAGCAGCTTAGGCGGACTAGCGGGAGGTGGTGTTCTGGAGACCCAGTACTTC | CASSLGGLAGGGVLETQYF
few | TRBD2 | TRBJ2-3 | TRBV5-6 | TGTGCCAGCAGCTTGGCCGGGGCTAGCGGGAGAATCACAGATACGCAGTATTTT | CASSLAGASGRITDTQYF
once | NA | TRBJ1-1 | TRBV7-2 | TGTGCCAGCAGCTTTGCGGGGTCCTACACTGAAGCTTTCTTT | CASSFAGSYTEAFF
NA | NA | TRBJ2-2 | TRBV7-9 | TGTGCCAGCAGCTTAGCGGTGCTGTCGGGCGGGGAGCTGTTTTTT | CASSLAVLSGGELFF
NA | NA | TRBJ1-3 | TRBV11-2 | TGTGCCAGCAGCTTCGCGGGAAACTCTGGAAACACCATATATTTT | CASSFAGNSGNTIYF
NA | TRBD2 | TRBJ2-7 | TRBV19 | TGTGCCAGTAGTATCGGGGGGACTAGCGGGATTTACGAGCAGTACTTC | CASSIGGTSGIYEQYF
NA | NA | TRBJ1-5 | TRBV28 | TGTGCCAGCAGTCCCACACCCGGGGGTGACAATCAGCCCCAGCATTTT | CASSPTPGGDNQPQHF
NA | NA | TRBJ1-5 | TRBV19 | TGTGCCAGTAGTTTTTCAGGTCACCGACAGCCCCAGCATTTT | CASSFSGHRQPQHF
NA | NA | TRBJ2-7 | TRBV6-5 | TGTGCCAGCAGTTTGGCGGGTCCCGCCCACGAGCAGTACTTC | CASSLAGPAHEQYF
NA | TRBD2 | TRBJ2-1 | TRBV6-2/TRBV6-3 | TGTGCCAGCAGTTACCGGCTAGCGGGGTCCTTAAGTGAGCGTGATGAGCAGTTCTTC | CASSYRLAGSLSERDEQFF
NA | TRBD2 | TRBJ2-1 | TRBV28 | TGTGCCAGCAGCTCAGGACTAGCGGGAGTATTCTATTCGGATGAGCAGTTCTTC | CASSSGLAGVFYSDEQFF
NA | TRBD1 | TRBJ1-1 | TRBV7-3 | TGTGCCAGCAGCTTAAGACAGGGAACTGAAGCTTTCTTT | CASSLRQGTEAFF
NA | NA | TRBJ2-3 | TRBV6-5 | TGTGCCAGCAGTTTGGGGAACAGGGCGGATACGCAGTATTTT | CASSLGNRADTQYF
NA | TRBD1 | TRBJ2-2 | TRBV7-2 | TGTGCCAGCAGCTGGGGACAGGGGGACACCGGGGAGCTGTTTTTT | CASSWGQGDTGELFF
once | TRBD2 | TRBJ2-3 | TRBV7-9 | TGTGCCAGCAGCTTAGAGGGTAGCGGGGATACGCAGTATTTT | CASSLEGSGDTQYF
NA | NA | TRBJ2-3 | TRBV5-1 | TGCGCCAGCAGCCTTCAGTACACGCAGTATTTT | CASSLQYTQYF
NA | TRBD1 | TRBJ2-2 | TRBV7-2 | TGTGCCAGCAGCCCCGGGACAGGGTACCCCGGGGAGCTGTTTTTT | CASSPGTGYPGELFF
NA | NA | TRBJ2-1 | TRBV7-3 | TGTGCCAGCAGCCGGGGGACTTATGGGGATGAGCAGTTCTTC | CASSRGTYGDEQFF
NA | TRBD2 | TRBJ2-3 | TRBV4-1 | TGCGCCAGCAGCCAAGATTTATGGCGGGAGGGCGGGGATACGCAGTATTTT | CASSQDLWREGGDTQYF
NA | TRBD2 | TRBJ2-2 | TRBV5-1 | TGCGCCAGCACCCAAGCTAGCGGGTCCGGGGAGCTGTTTTTT | CASTQASGSGELFF
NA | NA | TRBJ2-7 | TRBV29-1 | TGCAGCGTTGAAGTTGGCGGAAAGAACTACGAGCAGTACTTC | CSVEVGGKNYEQYF
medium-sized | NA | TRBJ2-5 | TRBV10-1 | TGCGCCAGCAGTGCCAGTCCCAGGGGGACCCAGTACTTC | CASSASPRGTQYF
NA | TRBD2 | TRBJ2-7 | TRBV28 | TGTGCCAGCAGGCCCTCTGGACTAGCGGGAGCTGGCGAGCAGTACTTC | CASRPSGLAGAGEQYF
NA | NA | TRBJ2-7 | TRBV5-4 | TGTGCCAGCAGCCCAGGTGTGACCTACGAGCAGTACTTC | CASSPGVTYEQYF
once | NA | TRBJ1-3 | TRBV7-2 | TGTGCCAGCAGCTTAGGTGTCCAGGGCGGCACCATATATTTT | CASSLGVQGGTIYF
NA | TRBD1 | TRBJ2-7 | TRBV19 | TGTGCCAGTAGTATCGGACAGGGGCGATACGAGCAGTACTTC | CASSIGQGRYEQYF
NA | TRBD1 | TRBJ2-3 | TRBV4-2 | TGTGCCAGCAGCCAGGGCAAACAGGGGAGCACAGATACGCAGTATTTT | CASSQGKQGSTDTQYF
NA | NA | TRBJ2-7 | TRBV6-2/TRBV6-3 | TGTGCCAGCAGCCTCCTCAACAACTACGAGCAGTACTTC | CASSLLNNYEQYF
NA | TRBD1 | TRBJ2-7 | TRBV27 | TGTGCCAGCAGCCCCCGGGACAGCAATTACGAGCAGTACTTC | CASSPRDSNYEQYF